This T cell receptor (beta chain) was observed in a study of blood T cell repertoires in COVID-19. TCRdb's copy holds only in-frame clones and misses some; the assay was immunoSEQ multiplex PCR. The repertoire includes around 260,000 clones, roughly 86% of them detected once, and roughly 5% sits in the top ten. The CDR3 length is 13 residues. With 0 bases removed from V and 1 base from J, the gap between germline ends came to 4 bases. The V gene's germline CDR1 is SGHNT and CDR2 YYREEE (reference sequence). Sequencing used peripheral blood. The chain uses TRBV5-4 and TRBJ2-5; no reliable D call. The receptor was derived from a woman in her fifties or sixties with COVID-19, enrolled during active disease. The CDR3 sequence: CASSLASQETQYF. CDR3 nucleotide sequence: TGTGCCAGCAGCTTGGCATCCCAAGAGACCCAGTACTTC.